This T cell receptor (beta chain) came from a study of blood T cells in healthy people across ages. Study outcomes and limitations: Older age coincided with a roughly linear decline in TCR beta diversity per million T cells.

The sample holds many counts of this clonotype. Its antigen is still unknown. The length of the CDR3 is 13 residues. Germline V gene sequence: CDR1 SQVTM, CDR2 ANQGSEA. V trimming: 3 bases; J trimming: 6 bases; junction bases outside the gene matches: 4. Every participating donor contributed roughly 11 milliliters of peripheral blood through a draw. Using a J-beta primer mix together with a sample-barcoded 5' primer, a second PCR was run for roughly 7 to 11 cycles. TCRdb reprocessed the 5' RACE reads via MiXCR and lists one record per CDR3 protein. The repertoire includes approximately 690,000 distinct CDR3 sequences, around 41% of them detected once, and around 30% sits in the top ten.

The sequenced material came from blood. This sequence joins TRBV29-1 and TRBJ2-3, with 9 nucleotides matching TRBD1. The TCR was taken from a man older than 75 in good health. DNA of the CDR3: TGCAGCGTTGATCGGACAGGGGCTGATACGCAGTATTTT. It translates to CSVDRTGADTQYF.